This TCR beta chain was retrieved from a study of shared clonotypes between healthy human individuals. About the study: Researchers assigned three CD4 naive, three CD4 memory, two CD8 naive and one CD8 memory plate to each donor.

Study-wide results and limits: Sampling used blood alone; tissue repertoires probably differ.

In the CD4+ fraction, cells were divided into CD45RA+ naive and CD45RA-negative memory subsets. The method was immunoSEQ multiplex PCR; TCRdb's version includes in-frame clones alone and lacks a portion of them. The sample consists of around 550,000 clones, 90% to 96% of them appearing once. Notes on this clone: Its specificity is unknown.

The clonotype comes from a woman aged 25-40 years in good health. Sequencing was carried out using naive CD4+ T cells sorted from blood. Sample subset: CD45RA+ positively selected.

DNA of the CDR3: TGTGCCAGCAGCTCGCAGAATTTAGCGGGAGGGGGGTACAATGAGCAGTTCTTC. Its protein is CASSSQNLAGGGYNEQFF. V is TRBV11-2 and J is TRBJ2-1; TRBD2 aligns across 11 bases. Per germline, CDR1 SGHAT and CDR2 FQNNGV. V lost 4 bases, J lost 4 bases, and 12 bases stayed unmatched. The CDR3 runs 18 residues.